This TCR beta chain was profiled in a study of identical twins. Findings of the study overall: Whereas memory repertoires showed no such difference, abundant cord blood beta clonotypes carried fewer insertions.

This clonotype was seen more than once but under ten times. Its antigen is currently unknown. Unique molecular identifiers were present on the cDNA, and a universal primer site came from template switching. TCRdb recomputed calls from the 5' RACE reads with MiXCR, one row per CDR3 protein. The table has some 240,000 distinct CDR3 sequences, around 8% seen once; the top ten hold less than 4%. The same sample was also used in a study of yellow fever vaccine responses in identical twins.

Sequenced input: CD8+ T cells sorted from blood. The origin of this receptor is a woman between 18 and 30 years old in good health.

The CDR3 nucleotides read TGTGCCAGCAGCTCGGCGTTATCTGGAAACACCATATATTTT. Its translation is CASSSALSGNTIYF. The rearrangement uses TRBV7-9 and TRBJ1-3; D is uncertain. This CDR3 contains 14 residues. V was trimmed by 4 bases and J by 1 base, leaving 8 bases between them. The germline CDR1 and CDR2 sequences are SEHNR and FQNEAQ (reference sequence). The complete variable domain, with remaining parts taken from reference TRBV7-9 and TRBJ1-3, reads DTGVSQNPRHKITKRGQNVTFRCDPISEHNRLYWYRQTLGQGPEFLTYFQNEAQLEKSRLLSDRFSAERPKGSFSTLEIQRTEQGDSAMYLCASSSALSGNTIYFGEGSWLTVV.